The sequence of this T cell receptor beta chain was determined in a study of CD8+ T cells in alopecia areata. Following RNA extraction, reverse transcription yielded cDNA that acted as the sequencing template. Data came from immunoSEQ multiplex PCR; TCRdb stores just in-frame clones and leaves some out. This table has 200,000 to 250,000 clones, more than 55% appearing once. Treatment given: oral pan-JAK inhibitor, 5-10 mg twice daily. CDR1 GTSNPN and CDR2 SVGIG come from the germline V gene (reference sequence). The CDR3 runs to 16 residues. Trimming removed 4 bases at V and 5 bases at J, with 24 bases between. This clone was seen just once.

This chain connects TRBV30 to TRBJ2-7; weak D call: TRBD1 (6 bases). This sequence originates from a human donor with alopecia areata. The material sequenced was CD4+ T cells sorted from blood, taken at approximately week 45, from a patient treated with tofacitinib. The CDR3 DNA sequence: TGTGCCTGGAAAGGTAGAGCGGCAGGGGATCCCCACGAGCAGTACTTC. Translation gives CAWKGRAAGDPHEQYF.